The text below deals with one TCR beta chain. The entry originates in a study of cytomegalovirus exposure and HLA in healthy donors. Germline V gene lookup returns CDR1 SGHDT and CDR2 YYEEEE. V was clipped by 4 bases and J by 5 bases; unmatched bases: 14. The CDR3 is made up of 16 amino acids. Clones were sequenced by immunoSEQ multiplex PCR, and TCRdb holds only the in-frame ones, with some missing. The table includes about 160,000 clones, nearly 90% detected once. The receptor's source is a man aged 18 to 30 in good health and CMV-seropositive. The chain has TRBV5-6 and TRBJ1-2; 7 bases match TRBD1. Specimen: PBMCs. In DNA form, the CDR3 reads TGTGCCAGCAGCCCTGGACAGGTCCGGTTCGGGTATGGCTACACCTTC. This gives the protein CASSPGQVRFGYGYTF. Variable domain in full (rest from reference TRBV5-6 and TRBJ1-2): DAGVTQSPTHLIKTRGQQVTLRCSPKSGHDTVSWYQQALGQGPQFIFQYYEEEERQRGNFPDRFSGHQFPNYSSELNVNALLLGDSALYLCASSPGQVRFGYGYTFGSGTRLTVV.